One sample yielded the 5 T cell receptor beta chains listed below, sequenced in a study of T cells after yellow fever vaccination. TCRdb reprocessed the 5' RACE reads with MiXCR, giving one entry per CDR3 protein. The sample consists of around 46,000 distinct CDR3 sequences, around 7% of them appearing once. Sequences were derived from CD8+ T cells sorted from PBMCs, sampled less than 18 days after the first yellow fever vaccination. All receptors come from a man younger than 30 who received the YFV17D yellow fever vaccine.

This clonotype was seen a handful of times. This chain connects TRBV20-1 to TRBJ2-7, with no clear D. The CDR3 consists of 13 residues. V was clipped by 1 base and J by 0 bases, with 7 bases between them. Germline-derived CDR1 and CDR2 are DFQATT and SNEGSKA (reference sequence). CDR3 nucleotide sequence: TGCAGTGCTAGAGGCATTAGCTCCTACGAGCAGTACGTC. Its translation is CSARGISSYEQYV.

This clonotype was found many times. This chain uses TRBV19 with TRBJ2-7; D perhaps matches TRBD2 (6 bases). Germline assignment: CDR1 LNHDA and CDR2 SQIVND (reference sequence). The V gene lost 5 bases and the J gene lost 0 bases, with 14 bases spanning the gap. The CDR3 is 15 amino acids. The DNA for the CDR3 is TGTGCCAGTAGTCCAACAGGAGGGAACTCCTACGAGCAGTACTTC. Protein product: CASSPTGGNSYEQYF. The full variable domain, in which reference TRBV19 and TRBJ2-7 provide the parts outside the CDR3, is DGGITQSPKYLFRKEGQNVTLSCEQNLNHDAMYWYRQDPGQGLRLIYYSQIVNDFQKGDIAEGYSVSREKKESFPLTVTSAQKNPTAFYLCASSPTGGNSYEQYFGPGTRLTVT.

This clonotype has at least ten counts. The V gene is TRBV21-1, the J gene TRBJ1-5. TRBV21-1 counts as a pseudogene. The CDR3 consists of 16 residues. CDR3 in amino acids: CASSKGHTPGNQPQHF. The CDR3 DNA follows: TGTGCCAGCAGCAAAGGACACACTCCTGGCAATCAGCCCCAGCATTTT.

This clonotype was recorded many times. The gene calls are TRBV9 and TRBJ2-5, with TRBD2 matching over 12 bases. J lost 5 bases, V lost 3 bases, and 5 bases had no gene match. This CDR3 is built from 15 residues. In germline, CDR1 is SGDLS, CDR2 YYNGEE. In DNA form, the CDR3 reads TGTGCCAGCAGCGGTCGACTAGCGGGGGATGAGACCCAGTACTTC. It translates to CASSGRLAGDETQYF.

This clonotype has a count of ten or more. The rearrangement joins TRBV7-9 to TRBJ1-5; 11 nucleotides match TRBD1. V lost 5 bases to trimming and J lost 7 bases; unmatched junction nucleotides: 7. The germline V gene encodes CDR1 SEHNR and CDR2 FQNEAQ (reference sequence). The CDR3 totals 15 residues. CDR3 loop: CASSKGQGAWQPQHF. CDR3 in DNA: TGTGCCAGCAGCAAAGGACAGGGGGCCTGGCAGCCCCAGCATTTT.